This record concerns one T cell receptor beta chain sequence. Its antigen is unidentified. Some clones are missing from TCRdb's copy, which holds only in-frame ones; the method was immunoSEQ multiplex PCR. Of tens of thousands of clones in the sample, around 95% were seen once. These data are taken from a study of cytomegalovirus exposure and HLA in healthy donors. Study overall: The approximately 710 first-cohort repertoires and the 130 or so validation repertoires shared the same platform, a later analysis reported.

Study findings and constraints: In vitro confirmation showed a few CMV-associated chains to be CMV antigen specific. For most TCR sequences rarity was the rule, although some public TCRs occurred in many donors. According to the study, 150 to 200 TCR beta chains were cytomegalovirus-associated.

The clonotype originates from a young man in good health and CMV-seropositive. The sample comprised PBMCs.

The CDR3 spells CASSPTGVINTEAFF. Here the CDR3 DNA reads TGTGCCAGCAGCCCCACCGGTGTGATAAACACTGAAGCTTTCTTT. The V gene is TRBV11-2, the J gene TRBJ1-1; D is unresolved. Trimming took 5 bases from V and 2 from J, leaving 15 bases between them. This CDR3 is built from 15 residues. CDR1 and CDR2 from the germline V gene are SGHAT and FQNNGV.